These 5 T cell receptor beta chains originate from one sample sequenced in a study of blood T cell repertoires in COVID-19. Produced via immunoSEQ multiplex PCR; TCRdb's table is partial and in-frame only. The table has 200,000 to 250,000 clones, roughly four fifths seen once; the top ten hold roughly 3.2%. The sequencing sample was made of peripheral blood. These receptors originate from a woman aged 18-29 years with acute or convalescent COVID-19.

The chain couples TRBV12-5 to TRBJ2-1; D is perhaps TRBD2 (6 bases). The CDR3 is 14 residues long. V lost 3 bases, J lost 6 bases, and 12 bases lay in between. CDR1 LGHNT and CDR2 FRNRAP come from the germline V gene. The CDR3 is CASGLGRDANEQFF. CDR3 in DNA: TGTGCTAGTGGTTTAGGGCGGGATGCCAATGAGCAGTTCTTC. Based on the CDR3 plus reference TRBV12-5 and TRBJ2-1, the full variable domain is DARVTQTPRHKVTEMGQEVTMRCQPILGHNTVFWYRQTMMQGLELLAYFRNRAPLDDSGMPKDRFSAEMPDATLATLKIQPSEPRDSAVYFCASGLGRDANEQFFGPGTRLTVL.

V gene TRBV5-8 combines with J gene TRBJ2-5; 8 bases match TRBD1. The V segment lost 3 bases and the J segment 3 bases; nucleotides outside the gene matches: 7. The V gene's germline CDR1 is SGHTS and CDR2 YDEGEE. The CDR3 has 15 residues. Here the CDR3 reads CASSSGTGLEETQYF. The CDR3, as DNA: TGTGCCAGCAGCTCAGGGACAGGTCTCGAAGAGACCCAGTACTTC.

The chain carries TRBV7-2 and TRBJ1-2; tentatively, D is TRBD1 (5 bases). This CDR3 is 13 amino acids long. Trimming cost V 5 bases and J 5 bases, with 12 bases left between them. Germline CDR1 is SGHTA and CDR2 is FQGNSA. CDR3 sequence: CASSLERQYGYTF. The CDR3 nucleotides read TGTGCCAGCAGCCTAGAACGACAGTATGGCTACACCTTC.

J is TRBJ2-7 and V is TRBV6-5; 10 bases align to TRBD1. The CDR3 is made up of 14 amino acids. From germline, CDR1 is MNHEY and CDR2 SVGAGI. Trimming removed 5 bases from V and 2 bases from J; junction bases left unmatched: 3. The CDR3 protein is CASSTGTGAYEQYF. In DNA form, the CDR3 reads TGTGCCAGCAGTACCGGGACAGGGGCCTACGAGCAGTACTTC.

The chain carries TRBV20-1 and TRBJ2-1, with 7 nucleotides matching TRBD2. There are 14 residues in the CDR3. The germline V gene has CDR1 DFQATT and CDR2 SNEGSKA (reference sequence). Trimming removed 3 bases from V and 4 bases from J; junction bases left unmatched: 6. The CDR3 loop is CSASLAGDYNEQFF. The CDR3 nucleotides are TGCAGTGCTAGTTTGGCGGGAGATTACAATGAGCAGTTCTTC.